The 21 T cell receptor beta chains listed next were all sequenced from one sample in a study of blood T cell repertoires in COVID-19. TCRdb's table, derived via immunoSEQ multiplex PCR, lists solely in-frame clones and lacks some. Of 200,000 to 250,000 clones in the sample, roughly 89% are singletons; the top ten hold 2% to 3%. Specimen: PBMCs or T cells enriched from blood (not recorded which). These receptors were taken from a young woman with acute COVID-19.

This sequence joins TRBV12-3 or TRBV12-4 and TRBJ1-4; D remains unclear. Trimming removed 4 bases from V and 7 bases from J, with 4 bases in between. The length of the CDR3 is 11 residues. For the CDR3, the DNA is TGTGCCAGCAGTTCGTTTGAAAAACTGTTTTTT. Translated: CASSSFEKLFF.

CDR3 nucleotides: TGTGCCAGCAGTCGGGTCCGGGAGAGCAATCAGCCCCAGCATTTT. Translation: CASSRVRESNQPQHF. The V and J genes are TRBV2 and TRBJ1-5, with D uncertain. Germline V gives CDR1 SNHLY, CDR2 FYNNEI. Deletions cut 5 bases from V and 1 base from J, with 12 bases between. The CDR3 is made up of 15 amino acids. Full variable domain (remainder filled in from reference TRBV2 and TRBJ1-5): EPEVTQTPSHQVTQMGQEVILRCVPISNHLYFYWYRQILGQKVEFLVSFYNNEISEKSEIFDDQFSVERPDGSNFTLKIRSTKLEDSAMYFCASSRVRESNQPQHFGDGTRLSIL.

The chain employs TRBV5-8 and TRBJ2-1, with 12 bases identical to TRBD2. This CDR3 has 16 amino acids. V dropped 4 bases and J dropped 5; count of bases not matched to a gene: 7. Germline CDR1 is SGHTS and CDR2 is YDEGEE. The CDR3 loop reads CASSIPSGGANNEQFF. DNA of the CDR3: TGTGCCAGCAGCATCCCTAGCGGGGGGGCCAACAATGAGCAGTTCTTC.

The chain couples TRBV19 to TRBJ1-2; maybe TRBD1 (5 bases). There are 15 residues in the CDR3. CDR1 and CDR2 from the germline V gene are LNHDA and SQIVND (reference sequence). Trimming took 7 bases from V and 7 from J, leaving 22 bases between them. CDR3 residues: CASTQLGGGVGGYTF. In nucleotides, the CDR3 is TGTGCCAGTACCCAACTGGGGGGGGGAGTCGGTGGCTACACCTTC.

CDR3 coding DNA: TGTGCCAGTAGTATATGGGCGGGGGCCTCCTCACCCCTCCACTTT. Translation gives CASSIWAGASSPLHF. The chain uses TRBV19 and TRBJ1-6; TRBD1 is a possible D gene (6 bases). V lost 2 bases and J lost 10, with 15 bases in between. CDR1 is LNHDA, CDR2 SQIVND, per germline (reference sequence). This CDR3 has 15 amino acids.

This chain connects TRBV7-9 to TRBJ2-3; D call uncertain. CDR1 and CDR2 from the germline V gene are SEHNR and FQNEAQ (reference sequence). Trimming took off 1 base at V and 5 bases at J, with 4 bases between the two ends. This CDR3 spans 12 amino acids. Written as DNA, the CDR3 is TGTGCCAGCAGCTTAGGGAGAGATACGCAGTATTTT. This translates into CASSLGRDTQYF.

This clone was found a few times. The rearrangement links TRBV15 to TRBJ1-4, with D possibly TRBD1 on 6 matching bases. The CDR3 loop spans 19 amino acids. Trimming removed 0 bases from V and 6 bases from J, with 23 bases in between. Looked up from germline, CDR1 is LNHNV and CDR2 is YYDKDF (reference sequence). The CDR3 coding sequence is TGTGCCACCAGCAGAGATTATTTAGAGATGGGCAGGGGAGATGAAAAACTGTTTTTT. It codes for CATSRDYLEMGRGDEKLFF.

This chain uses TRBV5-1 with TRBJ1-1; perhaps TRBD1 as D (6 bases). V was trimmed by 4 bases and J by 0 bases, leaving 19 bases between them. In germline, CDR1 is SGHRS, CDR2 YFSETQ. The CDR3 sequence is 17 residues long. The DNA for the CDR3 is TGCGCCAGCAGCCGGCCAGACAGGTTGGGGCTGAACACTGAAGCTTTCTTT. Translated, it gives CASSRPDRLGLNTEAFF.

A few counts support this clone. V usage is TRBV19 and J usage is TRBJ1-1; possible D gene TRBD1, 6 bases. The V and J ends lost 2 bases and 3 bases respectively, with 13 bases between them. Germline CDR1 LNHDA, CDR2 SQIVND (reference sequence). The CDR3 is 15 residues long. CDR3 nucleotide sequence: TGTGCCAGTAGTATAACCCCGCACAGGGACACTGAAGCTTTCTTT. This translates into CASSITPHRDTEAFF.

The chain recombines TRBV6-5 with TRBJ2-5, with TRBD1 matching over 9 bases. CDR1 MNHEY and CDR2 SVGAGI come from the germline V gene. V lost 2 bases, J lost 5 bases, and 3 bases stayed unmatched. This CDR3 has 14 residues. The CDR3 loop is CASSYGGQGETQYF. As DNA, the CDR3 is TGTGCCAGCAGTTACGGCGGACAGGGGGAGACCCAGTACTTC.

On this clone: Other DNA sequences of this sample code for an identical CDR3. This chain uses TRBV5-1 with TRBJ2-1; 7 nucleotides agree with TRBD2. In germline, CDR1 is SGHRS, CDR2 YFSETQ. The CDR3 loop spans 15 amino acids. V trimming: 2 bases; J trimming: 0 bases; junction bases outside the gene matches: 2. CDR3 DNA: TGCGCCAGCAGCTTCGGGGGGAGCTCCTACAATGAGCAGTTCTTC. Protein sequence: CASSFGGSSYNEQFF.

The genes are TRBV11-2 and TRBJ2-7; 7 bases are shared with TRBD1. Trimming at V came to 4 bases and at J to 3 bases, leaving 3 bases not matched to a gene. The CDR3 is made up of 13 amino acids. Germline lookup yields CDR1 SGHAT and CDR2 FQNNGV. CDR3 in amino acids: CASSSNRGYEQYF. In nucleotides, the CDR3 is TGTGCCAGCAGCTCCAACAGGGGCTACGAGCAGTACTTC.

The chain carries TRBV10-1 and TRBJ2-1; TRBD1 aligns across 8 bases. The V gene end was trimmed by 2 bases and the J gene end by 6 bases; junction bases not matched to a gene: 6. Germline values: CDR1 WNHNN, CDR2 SYGVQD (reference sequence). The CDR3 runs to 15 residues. CDR3 sequence reads: CASSEPRTGRNEQFF. CDR3 DNA sequence: TGCGCCAGCAGTGAGCCGAGGACAGGGCGCAATGAGCAGTTCTTC.

The rearrangement links TRBV6-5 to TRBJ2-7; TRBD2 is a possible D gene (5 bases). The V gene lost 7 bases and the J gene lost 12 bases, with 16 bases spanning the gap. Per germline, CDR1 MNHEY and CDR2 SVGAGI. The CDR3 loop spans 11 amino acids. The CDR3 sequence is CASTRGSVPYF. The CDR3, as DNA: TGTGCCAGCACCCGCGGGTCGGTCCCGTACTTC.

V is TRBV19 and J is TRBJ1-5; 12 bases are shared with TRBD1. There are 19 residues in the CDR3. Losses at the gene ends were 2 bases for V and 3 bases for J; bases not matched to a gene: 11. Per the germline V gene, CDR1 is LNHDA and CDR2 is SQIVND (reference sequence). The CDR3 DNA reads TGTGCCAGTAGTATAATGGGACAGGGGGCTTCCGCAGACAATCAGCCCCAGCATTTT. Translating gives CASSIMGQGASADNQPQHF.

The chain couples TRBV28 to TRBJ1-5, with 8 bases that match TRBD1. Germline V gene data show CDR1 as MDHEN and CDR2 as SYDVKM. V was pared by 7 bases and J by 5 bases, with 19 bases of the junction left unmatched. CDR3 length: 18 amino acids. The CDR3 loop is CASKHRTGKRTIYQPQHF. The CDR3 DNA is TGTGCCAGCAAACACCGGACAGGGAAGAGGACAATATATCAGCCCCAGCATTTT.

Worth noting for this clone: Other DNA sequences in this specimen translate into the identical CDR3. The chain uses TRBV18 and TRBJ1-3, with D uncertain. Germline-derived CDR1 and CDR2 are KGHSH and LQKENI. The V end lost 6 bases, the J end lost 0 bases, and 6 bases lay between the germline ends. The length of the CDR3 is 13 residues. CDR3 DNA sequence: TGTGCCAGCTCCGGGAGCTCTGGAAACACCATATATTTT. Amino acids: CASSGSSGNTIYF.

The V and J genes are TRBV7-9 and TRBJ1-1; 8 nucleotides agree with TRBD1. CDR1 SEHNR and CDR2 FQNEAQ come from the germline V gene (reference sequence). V was pared by 6 bases and J by 0 bases, with 6 bases of the junction left unmatched. This CDR3 contains 15 residues. This CDR3 is CASSPTGGMNTEAFF. CDR3 in DNA: TGTGCCAGCAGTCCCACAGGGGGGATGAACACTGAAGCTTTCTTT.

The J gene is TRBJ2-1, the V gene TRBV6-2 or TRBV6-3, with 7 bases fitting TRBD2. Germline CDR1 MNHEY, CDR2 SVGEGT. The CDR3 totals 13 residues. V was clipped by 5 bases and J by 8 bases; unmatched bases: 6. CDR3 sequence: CASSRAGDYEQFF. For the CDR3, the DNA is TGTGCCAGCAGTCGGGCGGGGGATTATGAGCAGTTCTTC.

The V call is TRBV7-8, the J call TRBJ1-5; D ambiguous. This CDR3 contains 13 residues. The germline V and J ends were trimmed by 0 bases and 4 bases, with 4 bases remaining between them. The germline V gene encodes CDR1 SGHVS and CDR2 FQNEAQ. CDR3 loop: CASSLARNQPQHF. As DNA, the CDR3 is TGTGCCAGCAGCTTAGCCAGGAATCAGCCCCAGCATTTT.

The chain has TRBV2 and TRBJ2-5, with D possibly matching TRBD2 (6 bases). The CDR3 consists of 15 residues. Germline V gene data show CDR1 as SNHLY and CDR2 as FYNNEI. V was trimmed by 6 bases and J by 4 bases, leaving 18 bases between them. The CDR3 region is CASRDPFNGGETQYF. DNA for the CDR3: TGTGCCAGCAGGGATCCATTCAACGGGGGAGAGACCCAGTACTTC.